This T cell receptor (beta chain) was observed in a study of T cell responses to AZD1222 COVID-19 vaccine. Study as a whole: Analysis merged second doses at about 4 or about 12 weeks. Study-level results: Recipients of two AZD1222 doses showed rising Spike-specific TCR breadth and depth. Donors were mostly white British, more females; clonal diversity possibly underestimated. At baseline, just 5 or 6 AZD1222 recipients tested seropositive.

The length of the CDR3 is 15 residues. Looked up from germline, CDR1 is LNHDA and CDR2 is SQIVND (reference sequence). J lost 4 bases, V lost 2 bases, and 7 bases had no gene match. In the case of this clone: The target antigen is unknown.

The protocol was immunoSEQ multiplex PCR, while the TCRdb copy is restricted to in-frame clones and leaves out a portion. The repertoire consists of around 91,000 clones, with around nine tenths occurring once and the leading ten covering 15% to 20%. The J gene is TRBJ2-7, the V gene TRBV19, with 8 bases aligning to TRBD1. The source material was peripheral blood, sampled on day 0 of AZD1222 vaccination. This sequence was found in an adult in good health. CDR3 sequence reads: CASSISTGGWYEQYF. In DNA, the CDR3 is TGTGCCAGTAGTATAAGCACAGGGGGATGGTACGAGCAGTACTTC.